This TCR beta chain was retrieved from a study of cytomegalovirus exposure and HLA in healthy donors. Study-wide findings and caveats: The analysis excluded some indistinguishable V segments, including TRBV6-2 and TRBV6-3.

The table lists this clone with a count of one. Its antigen is not known. Use of 60 Vbeta and 13 Jbeta primers characterized the PCR. Sequencing was performed with immunoSEQ multiplex PCR; in TCRdb, only in-frame clones are kept and a portion is missing. This sample has more than 65,000 clones, with almost 85% found just once. Germline CDR1 is SGHRS and CDR2 is YFSETQ. V was cut by 0 bases and J by 4 bases, with 16 bases left in between. The CDR3 sequence is 16 residues long. The chain employs TRBV5-1 and TRBJ1-1, with D uncertain. Sequenced material: PBMCs. The clonotype was recovered from a man aged 18 to 35 in good health and CMV-seronegative. CDR3 nucleotides: TGCGCCAGCAGCTTGGCAGCAGGCCTCCTCGGCACTGAAGCTTTCTTT. As protein: CASSLAAGLLGTEAFF. Drawing the rest from reference TRBV5-1 and TRBJ1-1, the complete variable domain is KAGVTQTPRYLIKTRGQQVTLSCSPISGHRSVSWYQQTPGQGLQFLFEYFSETQRNKGNFPGRFSGRQFSNSRSEMNVSTLELGDSALYLCASSLAAGLLGTEAFFGQGTRLTVV.